This T cell receptor (beta chain) was retrieved from a study of radiotherapy plus CTLA-4 blockade in lung cancer. Study context: The study recorded objective responses in roughly 20% of patients and disease control in under 35%. Study-wide findings and caveats: Among reported predictors of response, early blood T cell clone dynamics with interferon-beta performed best.

This CDR3 has 14 amino acids. J gave up 4 bases and V 10 bases, and 12 bases lay outside the gene matches. Germline assignment: CDR1 LNHDA and CDR2 SQIVND (reference sequence). The protocol was immunoSEQ multiplex PCR, while the TCRdb copy is restricted to in-frame clones and leaves out a portion. The table lists 85,000 to 130,000 clones, under 90% of them singletons. For this clone: As yet, its antigen is unknown.

This clonotype was sampled from a human donor with non-small cell lung cancer that progressed on radiotherapy plus ipilimumab. Some clones in this sample may be carry-over from other donors' samples. The sample was peripheral blood, taken from a patient treated with radiotherapy plus ipilimumab. V is TRBV19 and J is TRBJ1-2; the match to TRBD1 covers 7 bases. CDR3 protein: CATENRGNSYGYTF. In DNA form, the CDR3 reads TGTGCCACCGAGAACAGGGGAAATAGCTATGGCTACACCTTC.